A selection of T cell receptor beta chains follows, all from one sample in a study of a mutant IDH1 vaccine in newly diagnosed glioma. Their cognate antigens are unknown. Assay used: immunoSEQ multiplex PCR; TCRdb lists only in-frame clones, some missing. The sample lists more than 50,000 clones, 80% occurring once. This material consisted of PBMCs, taken from a glioma patient whose treatment included an IDH1 peptide vaccine. These receptors were obtained from a man in his fifties with glioma. CDR3s include the opening cysteine and the closing phenylalanine or tryptophan. The D gene is left open where the match is weak. Clone size is shown for a subset of rows, as once, few, many or a class of expanded clone.

>TRBV30|TRBJ1-2|-|few
TGTGCCTGGAGTTACCCGGGACTGGGTTATGGCTACACCTTC
CAWSYPGLGYGYTF
>TRBV5-6|TRBJ1-5|-|-
TGTGCCAGCAGCTCGTCCGCTTCCTGGGATCAGCCCCAGCATTTT
CASSSSASWDQPQHF
>TRBV5-5|TRBJ1-5|-|-
TGTGCCAGCAGCCATCTCGACAGTAGAGTGAGTCAGCCCCAGCATTTT
CASSHLDSRVSQPQHF
>TRBV28|TRBJ2-7|-|-
TGTGCCAGCAGCGCCCAGGCCCCAAACTACGAGCAGTACTTC
CASSAQAPNYEQYF
>TRBV6-5|TRBJ2-5|-|-
TGTGCCAGCACCTCGGGGGCCCAGGGGACCCAGTACTTC
CASTSGAQGTQYF
>TRBV5-6|TRBJ2-1|TRBD2|few
TGTGCCAGCAGCCCGGGACTAGCGGATTCCTACAATGAGCAGTTCTTC
CASSPGLADSYNEQFF
>TRBV30|TRBJ1-1|TRBD1|-
TGTGCCTGGAGTGAGGGACAGACCACTGAAGCTTTCTTT
CAWSEGQTTEAFF
>TRBV7-8|TRBJ1-1|-|-
TGTGCCAGCAGCTCGTGGCAGGGGATGACTGAAGCTTTCTTT
CASSSWQGMTEAFF
>TRBV5-1|TRBJ2-3|TRBD2|-
TGCGCCAGCAGCTTCACAACTAGCGGCACAGATACGCAGTATTTT
CASSFTTSGTDTQYF
>TRBV7-9|TRBJ2-7|-|-
TGTGCCAGCAGCCCGCTCTCCTCCGGGGTTAGCTCCTACGAGCAGTACTTC
CASSPLSSGVSSYEQYF
>TRBV6-1|TRBJ2-7|-|few
TGTGCCAGCAGTGGACAGCTTTACGAGCAGTACTTC
CASSGQLYEQYF
>TRBV6-5|TRBJ2-7|TRBD1|-
TGTGCCAGCAGTCCCGGGACAGGGTTCCACGAGCAGTACTTC
CASSPGTGFHEQYF
>TRBV25-1|TRBJ2-3|TRBD2|-
TGTGCCAGCAGTGAATTGAGCGGGGTCGGAGATACGCAGTATTTT
CASSELSGVGDTQYF
>TRBV27|TRBJ2-7|-|-
TGTGCCAGCAGTCCCCTCGTCGAGCAGTACTTC
CASSPLVEQYF
>TRBV2|TRBJ2-1|TRBD1|-
TGTGCTACAACCGGGACAGCAAACTCCTACAATGAGCAGTTCTTC
CATTGTANSYNEQFF
>TRBV6-6|TRBJ2-3|-|-
TGTGCCGGCCGTCGGGGAAGAAACACAGATACGCAGTATTTT
CAGRRGRNTDTQYF
>TRBV7-9|TRBJ2-1|-|-
TGTGCCAGCAGCTTAGGCAGGGGGGGTGAGCAGTTCTTC
CASSLGRGGEQFF
>TRBV5-4|TRBJ2-2|-|-
TGTGCCAGCAGCTTTACGCAGGGGCCCGGGGAGCTGTTTTTT
CASSFTQGPGELFF
>TRBV27|TRBJ2-7|TRBD2|-
TGTGCCAGCAGTTTATTCCGGACTAGCGGGAGCTACGAGCAGTACTTC
CASSLFRTSGSYEQYF
>TRBV5-6|TRBJ1-1|-|few
TGTGCCAGCAGCAAGTTGAACACTGAAGCTTTCTTT
CASSKLNTEAFF
>TRBV25-1|TRBJ2-3|-|many
TGTGCCAGCAGTGCCGATGGGGGGTCGGCGCAGTATTTT
CASSADGGSAQYF